The TCR beta chain under discussion was sequenced for a study of blood T cells in healthy people across ages. General study points: It was held that diversity estimates obtained from one million T cells represented underestimates. The unsorted PBMCs prevented any conclusive comparison of naive versus antigen-experienced cells. The study found TCR beta diversity correlated strongly with naive T cell percentage.

The length of the CDR3 is 16 residues. The germline CDR1 and CDR2 sequences are MNHEY and SVGAGI. A second 7 to 11 cycle PCR used barcoded and J-beta primers. TCRdb called the 5' RACE reads again in MiXCR, with one record for every CDR3 protein. The table lists 1,100,000 or so distinct CDR3 sequences, less than 50% of them singletons, with 15% to 20% in the top ten. Concerning this clonotype itself: Its matching antigen is unknown. Germline is not matched at one junction end, which may reflect a read error.

Researchers isolated at least 6 million PBMCs per sample. This sequence originates from a woman aged 60 to 75 in good health. This chain links TRBV6-5 with TRBJ2-6; tentatively, D is TRBD1 or TRBD2 (6 bases each). The sample taken for sequencing was blood. This CDR3 is CASSYGLGSGADVLTF. In DNA, the CDR3 is TGTGCCAGCAGTTACGGGTTGGGCTCGGGGGCCGACGTCCTGACTTTC.